These T cell receptor beta chains were read from a single sample in a study of shared clonotypes between healthy human individuals. Some clones are missing from TCRdb's copy, which holds only in-frame ones; the method was immunoSEQ multiplex PCR. Of over a million clones listed, roughly 74% are singletons. The source material was memory CD4+ T cells from PBMCs. Receptor source: a man younger than 35 in good health. Some clones in this sample may be carry-over from other donors' samples. The CDR3 runs from the conserved cysteine through the conserved F or W. Fields, in order: clone size, J gene, V gene, D gene, CDR3 protein, CDR3 DNA. The D gene is left open where the match is weak. Where a row states a size, it is once, few, many or the class of an expanded clone; other rows omit it.

NA	TRBJ2-7	TRBV6-1	TRBD2	CASSDFSGRRDEQYF	TGTGCCAGCAGTGATTTTAGCGGGAGAAGGGACGAGCAGTACTTC
NA	TRBJ2-7	TRBV6-5	NA	CASQGPILWEQYF	TGTGCCAGCCAGGGTCCCATCCTTTGGGAGCAGTACTTC
NA	TRBJ1-1	TRBV2	TRBD1	CASSEGGGYTEAFF	TGTGCCAGCAGTGAAGGAGGGGGCTACACTGAAGCTTTCTTT
NA	TRBJ1-5	TRBV19	TRBD1	CASSIFRTGVLKPQHF	TGTGCCAGTAGTATATTCCGGACAGGGGTTTTAAAGCCCCAGCATTTT
few	TRBJ1-2	TRBV6-5	TRBD1	CASRDRALYGYTF	TGTGCCAGCCGGGACAGGGCCCTCTATGGCTACACCTTC
NA	TRBJ2-1	TRBV9	NA	CASSVAPTSYNEQFF	TGTGCCAGCAGCGTAGCCCCGACGTCCTACAATGAGCAGTTCTTC
NA	TRBJ2-3	TRBV28	TRBD1	CASSLNPGAGGKSDTQYF	TGTGCCAGCAGTTTAAACCCAGGGGCAGGGGGAAAGTCAGATACGCAGTATTTT
few	TRBJ2-7	TRBV5-1	TRBD1	CASSPISGTVIYEQYF	TGCGCCAGCAGCCCCATTTCCGGGACAGTAATCTACGAGCAGTACTTC
NA	TRBJ2-7	TRBV5-4	NA	CASSLSSYEQYF	TGTGCCAGCAGCTTGTCGAGCTACGAGCAGTACTTC
NA	TRBJ2-5	TRBV4-3	NA	CASSQDWLEAETQYF	TGCGCCAGCAGCCAAGATTGGCTAGAAGCAGAGACCCAGTACTTC
NA	TRBJ2-2	TRBV12-5	NA	CASGLVLLGAPNTGELFF	TGTGCTAGTGGTTTGGTACTTCTCGGGGCCCCAAACACCGGGGAGCTGTTTTTT
few	TRBJ1-5	TRBV28	NA	CASSLYGFNQPQHF	TGTGCCAGCAGTTTATACGGATTCAATCAGCCCCAGCATTTT
once	TRBJ2-1	TRBV7-6	TRBD2	CASSPRASGSSWNEQFF	TGTGCCAGCAGCCCTCGGGCTAGCGGGAGTTCGTGGAATGAGCAGTTCTTC
NA	TRBJ1-4	TRBV27	TRBD1	CASSLYRGGLFF	TGTGCCAGCAGTTTATACAGGGGCGGACTGTTTTTT
NA	TRBJ2-2	TRBV13	NA	CASSLNTGELFF	TGTGCCAGCAGCCTAAATACCGGGGAGCTGTTTTTT
NA	TRBJ1-2	TRBV5-4	NA	CASSLEAGYGYTF	TGTGCCAGCAGCTTGGAGGCAGGCTATGGCTACACCTTC
NA	TRBJ1-3	TRBV5-1	NA	CASSFAGNTIYF	TGCGCCAGCAGCTTTGCCGGAAACACCATATATTTT
NA	TRBJ1-1	TRBV6-6	TRBD1	CASYRGPMNTEAFF	TGTGCCAGTTACAGGGGCCCGATGAACACTGAAGCTTTCTTT
NA	TRBJ1-4	TRBV7-2	NA	CASGDGGSNEKLFF	TGTGCCAGCGGGGACGGGGGATCTAATGAAAAACTGTTTTTT
NA	TRBJ2-6	TRBV14	NA	CASSPKMTALRPSGANVLTF	TGTGCCAGCAGCCCCAAGATGACAGCTTTAAGACCCTCTGGGGCCAACGTCCTGACTTTC
NA	TRBJ1-2	TRBV6-5	TRBD1	CASSRRQGGYTF	TGTGCCAGCAGCCGCAGACAGGGAGGCTACACCTTC
NA	TRBJ1-5	TRBV5-4	NA	CASSQEGHSNQPQHF	TGCGCCAGCAGCCAAGAGGGGCATAGCAATCAGCCCCAGCATTTT
NA	TRBJ1-1	TRBV6-5	TRBD1	CASRQTGRSSEAFF	TGTGCCAGCAGGCAGACAGGGAGGAGTTCTGAAGCTTTCTTT
NA	TRBJ2-7	TRBV6-4	NA	CASSDSKRLAERDIEQYF	TGTGCCAGCAGTGACTCCAAACGACTAGCTGAACGGGACATTGAGCAGTACTTC
NA	TRBJ2-5	TRBV28	NA	CASSTLEGGTQYF	TGTGCCAGCAGTACCCTGGAGGGAGGGACCCAGTACTTC
NA	TRBJ2-6	TRBV10-1	TRBD2	CASRRTSGRALSGANVLTF	TGCGCCAGCAGGAGAACTAGCGGGAGGGCCCTATCGGGGGCCAACGTCCTGACTTTC
NA	TRBJ2-7	TRBV7-2	TRBD2	CASAPGGGAYEQYF	TGTGCCAGCGCACCCGGCGGGGGAGCCTACGAGCAGTACTTC
NA	TRBJ2-2	TRBV6-6	NA	CASRVTGELFF	TGTGCCAGCAGGGTCACCGGGGAGCTGTTTTTT
NA	TRBJ2-7	TRBV5-1	NA	CASSLVRAHEQYF	TGCGCCAGCAGCTTGGTTAGGGCCCACGAGCAGTACTTC
NA	TRBJ2-3	TRBV7-6	TRBD2	CASSPRKWEGRTDTQYF	TGTGCCAGCAGCCCCCGAAAGTGGGAGGGTAGGACAGATACGCAGTATTTT
NA	TRBJ2-3	TRBV5-1	NA	CASSGRQNTDTQYF	TGCGCCAGCAGCGGGAGACAGAACACAGATACGCAGTATTTT
many	TRBJ2-7	TRBV18	NA	CASSPGGASYEQYF	TGTGCCAGCTCACCTGGCGGGGCCTCCTACGAGCAGTACTTC
NA	TRBJ2-2	TRBV7-2	NA	CASSLVGGRTGELFF	TGTGCCAGCAGCTTAGTAGGGGGGCGCACCGGGGAGCTGTTTTTT
NA	TRBJ2-1	TRBV11-2	NA	CASSFLGLYEQFF	TGTGCCAGCAGCTTCCTCGGGCTCTATGAGCAGTTCTTC
NA	TRBJ1-4	TRBV25-1	NA	CASSELGGRRNEKLFF	TGTGCCAGCAGTGAATTGGGAGGACGGCGTAATGAAAAACTGTTTTTT
once	TRBJ1-1	TRBV29-1	TRBD1	CSVGQGSRKSTEAFF	TGCAGCGTTGGACAGGGTAGTCGGAAGAGCACTGAAGCTTTCTTT
many	TRBJ2-2	TRBV5-1	NA	CASSLEGPNTGELFF	TGCGCCAGCAGCTTGGAGGGACCAAACACCGGGGAGCTGTTTTTT
NA	TRBJ2-2	TRBV18	NA	CASSPFVTGELFF	TGTGCCAGCTCACCATTCGTTACCGGGGAGCTGTTTTTT
NA	TRBJ2-3	TRBV9	NA	CASSRDFLSTDTQYF	TGTGCCAGCAGCAGGGACTTTCTAAGCACAGATACGCAGTATTTT
NA	TRBJ2-3	TRBV5-1	TRBD1	CASSLNTGAADTQYF	TGCGCCAGCAGCTTGAATACAGGGGCCGCAGATACGCAGTATTTT
NA	TRBJ2-7	TRBV6-6	NA	CASSFRGYEQYF	TGTGCCAGCAGTTTTCGAGGCTACGAGCAGTACTTC
NA	TRBJ1-4	TRBV5-1	NA	CASSLATNEKLFF	TGCGCCAGCAGTCTGGCGACTAATGAAAAACTGTTTTTT
once	TRBJ2-5	TRBV5-1	TRBD2	CASSFSGRAGETQYF	TGCGCCAGCAGCTTTAGCGGGAGGGCCGGGGAGACCCAGTACTTC
NA	TRBJ2-7	TRBV6-5	TRBD2	CASSPGLAGRYEQYF	TGTGCCAGCAGCCCGGGACTAGCGGGAAGGTACGAGCAGTACTTC
NA	TRBJ2-2	TRBV7-3	NA	CASKAEGNTGELFF	TGTGCCAGCAAAGCGGAGGGGAACACCGGGGAGCTGTTTTTT
NA	TRBJ2-3	TRBV29-1	NA	CSVTPPDTQYF	TGCAGCGTTACCCCTCCCGATACGCAGTATTTT
NA	TRBJ2-3	TRBV4-2	TRBD2	CASSPVAGGYRADTQYF	TGTGCCAGCAGCCCCGTTGCGGGAGGGTATAGGGCAGATACGCAGTATTTT
once	TRBJ1-2	TRBV9	TRBD1	CASSVEAGGSYGYTF	TGTGCCAGCAGCGTCGAGGCAGGGGGTAGCTATGGCTACACCTTC
NA	TRBJ1-2	TRBV19	NA	CASSPPDSRPRGYTF	TGTGCCAGTAGTCCCCCGGACAGCCGCCCCAGGGGCTACACCTTC
NA	TRBJ2-7	TRBV6-1	TRBD2	CASSEVGTSAEQYF	TGTGCCAGCAGTGAAGTGGGGACTAGTGCCGAGCAGTACTTC
NA	TRBJ2-3	TRBV5-1	TRBD1	CASSQGGHTDTQYF	TGCGCCAGCAGCCAAGGGGGCCACACAGATACGCAGTATTTT
NA	TRBJ1-5	TRBV5-1	NA	CASSLGDHSNQPQHF	TGCGCCAGCAGCTTGGGTGACCATAGCAATCAGCCCCAGCATTTT
NA	TRBJ2-1	TRBV19	NA	CASSQWNEQFF	TGTGCCAGTAGTCAATGGAATGAGCAGTTCTTC
once	TRBJ2-7	TRBV7-2	NA	CASSWREPYEQYF	TGTGCCAGCAGCTGGAGGGAGCCCTACGAGCAGTACTTC
NA	TRBJ2-6	TRBV18	TRBD1	CASSPRTGNGANVLTF	TGTGCCAGCTCACCACGGACAGGGAACGGGGCCAACGTCCTGACTTTC
NA	TRBJ1-5	TRBV2	NA	CASSATRVNQPQHF	TGTGCCAGCAGTGCGACGAGGGTCAATCAGCCCCAGCATTTT
NA	TRBJ1-2	TRBV4-1	NA	CASSQGQTGWAGYTF	TGCGCCAGCAGCCAAGGCCAGACAGGTTGGGCAGGCTACACCTTC
NA	TRBJ2-3	TRBV28	NA	CASSTPSGPGGEDTQYF	TGTGCCAGCAGTACACCGTCGGGTCCCGGCGGGGAAGATACGCAGTATTTT
few	TRBJ2-2	TRBV9	TRBD2	CASSVEGLGAGELFF	TGTGCCAGCAGCGTAGAGGGACTAGGGGCCGGGGAGCTGTTTTTT